This TCR beta chain originates from a study of response to subunit inactivated influenza vaccine. MiXCR was run by TCRdb on the RT-PCR reads, yielding one entry per CDR3 protein. This table holds almost 250,000 distinct CDR3 sequences, over 9% found once. General observations from the study: The study's authors posited that every seasonal influenza vaccination enlists few new T cells.

This clonotype was detected many times. Antigen: not known. The TCR sequence derives from a man aged 45-65 years who received an inactivated influenza vaccine. Sequencing used non-naive T cells sorted from PBMCs, obtained around two weeks before vaccination.

As DNA, the CDR3 is TGTGCCAGCAGCCAATCTAATCAGGGAAGCACTGAAGCTTTCTTT. Translating gives CASSQSNQGSTEAFF. The V and J genes are TRBV4-2 and TRBJ1-1; perhaps TRBD1 as D (5 bases). Between the trimmed V and J ends, which lost 2 bases and 4 bases, there was a span of 14 bases. Germline V gene data show CDR1 as LGHNA and CDR2 as YNFKEQ. The CDR3 has 15 residues.